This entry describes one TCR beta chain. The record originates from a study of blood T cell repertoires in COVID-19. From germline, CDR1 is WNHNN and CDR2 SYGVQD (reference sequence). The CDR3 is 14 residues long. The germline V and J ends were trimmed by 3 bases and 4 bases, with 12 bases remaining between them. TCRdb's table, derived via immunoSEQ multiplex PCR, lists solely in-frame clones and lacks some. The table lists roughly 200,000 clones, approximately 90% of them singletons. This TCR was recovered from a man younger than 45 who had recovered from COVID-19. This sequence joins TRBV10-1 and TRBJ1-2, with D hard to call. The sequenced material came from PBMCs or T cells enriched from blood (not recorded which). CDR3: CASSEGRRCYGYTF. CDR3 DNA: TGCGCCAGCAGTGAAGGTAGGAGATGCTATGGCTACACCTTC.